What follows is one TCR beta chain and its context. The data belong to a study of blood T cell repertoires in COVID-19. Across the whole study: From the United States, Italy and Spain came samples of acute and convalescent COVID-19. Sources were T cells, B-cell-depleted T cells, or PBMCs; the material itself was cDNA or gDNA.

Enrolment of Seattle patients took place during active infection, and they were followed longitudinally. Trimming left V 5 bases short and J 5 bases short, with 22 bases between. Germline assignment: CDR1 SEHNR and CDR2 FQNEAQ (reference sequence). The CDR3 has 17 residues. Original handling: Amplification of reference gene primers was used by the study to estimate nucleated cell counts. The data were produced by immunoSEQ multiplex PCR, yet TCRdb's version contains in-frame clones alone and is incomplete. V and J calls and clone size are copied from that table; D and trimming were computed from the DNA. The data show almost 300,000 clones, with roughly 90% seen just once and roughly 10% held by the top ten.

This clonotype originated in a woman aged 25-40 years with COVID-19, enrolled during active disease. Sequencing was done on a sample of peripheral blood. The chain has TRBV7-9 and TRBJ1-5; D may be TRBD1 (6 bases). The CDR3 DNA sequence: TGTGCCAGCAGCGAAAGCCTACAGGGAGGGAAGGATCAGCCCCAGCATTTT. It yields the protein CASSESLQGGKDQPQHF.